This T cell receptor (beta chain) was found in a study of PD-1 blockade in classical Hodgkin lymphoma. Each of the patients experienced relapse following autologous stem cell transplantation, and their brentuximab vedotin exposure differed. CDR1 SGHAT and CDR2 FQNNGV come from the germline V gene. The CDR3 covers 19 residues. The junction had 12 bases not matched to a gene; V was cut back by 3 bases and J by 2 bases. The assay was immunoSEQ multiplex PCR, and TCRdb's table has in-frame clones only and misses some. In the table there are about 97,000 clones, 65% to 85% of which are singletons. The source was peripheral blood mononuclear cells (PBMCs), collected at baseline. This sequence was found in a human donor with classical Hodgkin lymphoma. This chain links TRBV11-2 with TRBJ2-5, with 13 nucleotides matching TRBD2. This chain's CDR3 is CASSLGLAGRRGVQETQYF. In DNA, the CDR3 is TGTGCCAGCAGCTTGGGACTAGCGGGAAGGAGGGGGGTACAAGAGACCCAGTACTTC.